One and the same sample provided the 24 T cell receptor beta chains below, sequenced in a study of T-cell memory formation after mild COVID-19. TCRdb called the 5' RACE reads again in MiXCR, with one record for every CDR3 protein. Here the sample spans hundreds of thousands of distinct CDR3 sequences, roughly a sixth being singletons. The sequenced sample consisted of PBMCs or a T cell subset sorted from them (not recorded which). All receptors derive from an adult woman who had mild COVID-19 (a few samples of this study predate the infection). Cell type and time point are not known.

This clonotype occurred a few times. The gene calls are TRBV6-1 and TRBJ2-1; the D gene is possibly TRBD1 (7 bases). The germline V gene encodes CDR1 MNHNS and CDR2 SASEGT. This CDR3 region has 16 residues. Trimming cost V 1 base and J 1 base, with 11 bases left between them. CDR3 sequence (DNA): TGTGCCAGCAGTGAAGTGGCAGGGGGGTCCTACAATGAGCAGTTCTTC. Amino acids: CASSEVAGGSYNEQFF.

The chain uses TRBV4-1 and TRBJ2-7; D might be TRBD2 (6 bases). The V and J ends lost 1 base and 6 bases respectively, with 13 bases between them. Germline V CDR1 and CDR2: MGHRA, YSYEKL. The CDR3 is made up of 14 amino acids. This chain's CDR3 is CASSQVRMGGEQYF. In DNA form, the CDR3 reads TGCGCCAGCAGCCAAGTCAGGATGGGGGGCGAGCAGTACTTC.

The CDR3 DNA is TGTGCCAGCAGCTTAGTGTTGGGGGGGGATGAGCAGTTCTTC. This encodes CASSLVLGGDEQFF. V is TRBV11-2 and J is TRBJ2-1, with 7 bases matching TRBD2. The CDR3 consists of 14 residues. Per the germline V gene, CDR1 is SGHAT and CDR2 is FQNNGV. J lost 8 bases, V lost 1 base, and 5 bases had no gene match.

The chain has TRBV11-3 and TRBJ2-5, with 10 positions matching TRBD1. Germline CDR1 and CDR2: SGHNT and YENEEA. CDR3 length: 15 residues. V shed 5 bases, J shed 1 base, and the junction held 4 bases outside the gene matches. CDR3 protein: CASSNWDRGQETQYF. CDR3 coding DNA: TGTGCCAGCAGCAACTGGGACAGGGGCCAAGAGACCCAGTACTTC.

This clonotype was recorded at least ten times. V is TRBV2 and J is TRBJ2-5, with D hard to call. Trimming took 6 bases from V and 2 from J, leaving 4 bases between them. The germline CDR1 and CDR2 sequences are SNHLY and FYNNEI. The CDR3 runs 11 residues. CDR3 amino acids: CASREQETQYF. DNA of the CDR3: TGTGCCAGCAGGGAACAAGAGACCCAGTACTTC.

This clonotype has only a few counts. CDR3 loop: CASSLWQTNTGELFF. The CDR3 DNA reads as TGCGCCAGCAGCTTGTGGCAGACGAACACCGGGGAGCTGTTTTTT. V is TRBV5-1 and J is TRBJ2-2; D remains unclear. The CDR3 loop spans 15 amino acids. In germline, CDR1 is SGHRS, CDR2 YFSETQ. V lost 1 base to trimming and J lost 0 bases, with 7 bases between them.

The chain uses TRBV19 and TRBJ2-5; D is unclear. This CDR3 has 13 residues. V gave up 5 bases and J gave up 5 bases, with 12 bases separating them. The germline V gene has CDR1 LNHDA and CDR2 SQIVND (reference sequence). The chain's CDR3 is CASSYGVRETQYF. CDR3 DNA: TGTGCCAGTAGTTACGGAGTGCGGGAGACCCAGTACTTC.

This clonotype was found a few times. The V call is TRBV10-3, the J call TRBJ2-1; possible D gene TRBD1, 6 bases. Trimming left V 4 bases short and J 3 bases short, with 13 bases between. CDR3 length equals 15 residues. Germline assignment: CDR1 ENHRY and CDR2 SYGVKD. CDR3 residues: CAISAPGQNYNEQFF. DNA of the CDR3: TGTGCCATCAGTGCCCCGGGACAAAACTACAATGAGCAGTTCTTC.

The chain uses TRBV3-1 and TRBJ2-1, with D perhaps matching TRBD1 (6 bases). This CDR3 contains 17 residues. Germline values: CDR1 LGHDT, CDR2 YNNKEL (reference sequence). The ends were cut back, 0 bases at V and 5 bases at J, with 17 bases in the middle. CDR3 sequence: CASSQEPARGGNNEQFF. CDR3 nucleotide sequence: TGTGCCAGCAGCCAAGAACCGGCCAGAGGGGGAAACAATGAGCAGTTCTTC.

The chain uses TRBV11-3 and TRBJ2-1; no firm D call. The CDR3 contains 15 residues. Germline-derived CDR1 and CDR2 are SGHNT and YENEEA. The V gene lost 5 bases and the J gene lost 2 bases, with 13 bases spanning the gap. The CDR3 here is CASSQVQQPYNEQFF. In nucleotides, the CDR3 is TGTGCCAGCAGCCAGGTGCAGCAGCCCTACAATGAGCAGTTCTTC.

The genes are TRBV5-6 and TRBJ1-2; tentatively, D is TRBD1 (5 bases). CDR3 length equals 13 residues. Germline V CDR1 and CDR2: SGHDT, YYEEEE. Deletions cut 3 bases from V and 5 bases from J, with 11 bases between. The CDR3 is CASSSGTEYGYTF. The CDR3 region has the DNA TGTGCCAGCAGCTCCGGGACGGAGTATGGCTACACCTTC.

This clonotype occurred a few times. The gene calls are TRBV5-1 and TRBJ1-1; 11 bases line up with TRBD1. Germline V gene sequence: CDR1 SGHRS, CDR2 YFSETQ. The CDR3 sequence is 16 residues long. The ends lost 0 bases at V and 3 bases at J; junction bases unmatched: 4. The DNA for the CDR3 is TGCGCCAGCAGCTTGGTGGGGACAGGGGGAGACACTGAAGCTTTCTTT. Translating gives CASSLVGTGGDTEAFF.

This clonotype showed up many times. The J gene is TRBJ1-6, the V gene TRBV14; unclear D gene. The V and J ends lost 0 bases and 10 bases respectively, with 19 bases between them. CDR1 and CDR2 (germline): SGHDN, FVKESK. The CDR3 totals 17 residues. The CDR3 here is CASSQDITHRLGSPLHF. The CDR3 coding sequence is TGTGCCAGCAGCCAAGATATAACCCACCGACTGGGATCACCCCTCCACTTT.

This chain joins TRBV27 and TRBJ2-7, with D hard to call. The CDR3 spans 12 residues. CDR1 is MNHEY and CDR2 is SMNVEV in the germline V gene (reference sequence). Trimming took 5 bases from V and 5 from J, leaving 10 bases between them. CDR3: CASSPRADEQYF. In DNA, the CDR3 is TGTGCCAGCAGTCCCCGGGCGGACGAGCAGTACTTC.

This clonotype was found a few times. This chain's CDR3 is CASSRRAAGGTTDTQYF. In nucleotides, the CDR3 is TGTGCCAGCAGCCGCAGGGCGGCGGGAGGGACGACAGATACGCAGTATTTT. The V gene is TRBV4-2, the J gene TRBJ2-3; TRBD2 matches at 9 bases. The CDR3 has 17 residues. V lost 4 bases to trimming and J lost 3 bases; unmatched junction nucleotides: 11. Germline CDR1 LGHNA, CDR2 YNFKEQ.

This clonotype was seen only a few times. The chain uses TRBV12-3 or TRBV12-4 and TRBJ1-1, with TRBD1 as a possible D gene (5 bases). CDR3 length equals 14 residues. Trimming stripped 8 bases from V and 4 bases from J, with 17 bases between. CDR3 bases: TGTGCCAGCGGATCGAGGGGCCTGGGCACTGAAGCTTTCTTT. Protein product: CASGSRGLGTEAFF.

The chain employs TRBV2 and TRBJ2-5, with TRBD2 as a possible D gene (6 bases). Trimming took 8 bases from V and 2 from J, leaving 15 bases between them. Germline assignment: CDR1 SNHLY and CDR2 FYNNEI. The CDR3 loop spans 14 amino acids. The CDR3 nucleotides read TGTGCCAGCGGGGAGGCTAGACAACAAGAGACCCAGTACTTC. Encoded protein: CASGEARQQETQYF. The full variable domain, rest sourced from reference TRBV2 and TRBJ2-5, is EPEVTQTPSHQVTQMGQEVILRCVPISNHLYFYWYRQILGQKVEFLVSFYNNEISEKSEIFDDQFSVERPDGSNFTLKIRSTKLEDSAMYFCASGEARQQETQYFGPGTRLLVL.

This clonotype was seen only a few times. The J gene is TRBJ1-2, the V gene TRBV12-3 or TRBV12-4; 7 nucleotides agree with TRBD1. J gave up 8 bases and V 5 bases, and 14 bases lay outside the gene matches. The CDR3 totals 15 residues. The CDR3 nucleotides read TGTGCCAGCAGTCAGATAAGACAGGGCGTAAGAGGCTACACCTTC. This translates into CASSQIRQGVRGYTF.

This clonotype was picked up many times. The chain employs TRBV5-1 and TRBJ2-7, with 8 bases fitting TRBD2. CDR3 length: 14 residues. Germline lookup yields CDR1 SGHRS and CDR2 YFSETQ. V lost 4 bases and J lost 4; bases outside the gene matches: 7. As DNA, the CDR3 is TGCGCCAGCAGCCCGGGAGGGCAACCTTACGAGCAGTACTTC. Protein sequence: CASSPGGQPYEQYF.

This clonotype was seen a handful of times. The gene calls are TRBV10-3 and TRBJ2-5; a weak D match, TRBD1 (5 bases). V was clipped by 7 bases and J by 3 bases, with 9 bases between them. The CDR3 length is 12 residues. Per germline, CDR1 ENHRY and CDR2 SYGVKD. CDR3 DNA: TGTGCCATCAAAGGGGTAGAAGAGACCCAGTACTTC. Its translation is CAIKGVEETQYF.

This clonotype was seen repeatedly, ten times or more. The CDR3 bases are TGCGCCAGCAGTCACCCGGGAACCTACAATGAGCAGTTCTTC. The encoded protein is CASSHPGTYNEQFF. The chain carries TRBV23-1 and TRBJ2-1, with a weak D call TRBD2 (5 bases). TRBV23-1 is placed among ORFs of uncertain function. Trimming left V 3 bases short and J 2 bases short, with 8 bases between. CDR3 length: 14 residues.

This chain uses TRBV6-5 with TRBJ1-6, with D uncertain. The germline CDR1 and CDR2 sequences are MNHEY and SVGAGI. CDR3 length: 16 amino acids. Trimming cost V 2 bases and J 0 bases, with 8 bases left between them. CDR3 bases: TGTGCCAGCAGTTACACGACTCACTCCTATAATTCACCCCTCCACTTT. Residues: CASSYTTHSYNSPLHF.

V gene TRBV12-3 or TRBV12-4 combines with J gene TRBJ2-7; D gene uncertain. The CDR3 has 14 residues. The ends were cut back, 2 bases at V and 3 bases at J, with 11 bases in the middle. CDR3 nucleotides: TGTGCCAGCAGTTTAAGGAAGCTGGGCTACGAGCAGTACTTC. This sequence encodes CASSLRKLGYEQYF.

The sample holds a few counts of this clonotype. This chain's CDR3 is CASSPKGIFNEKLFF. Here the CDR3 DNA reads TGTGCCAGCAGCCCCAAGGGGATTTTTAATGAAAAACTGTTTTTT. The chain has TRBV7-8 and TRBJ1-4; maybe TRBD1 (5 bases). The CDR3 extends over 15 amino acids. Germline lookup yields CDR1 SGHVS and CDR2 FQNEAQ. The V end lost 5 bases, the J end lost 4 bases, and 14 bases lay between the germline ends.